This entry features one T cell receptor beta chain sequence. The data originate from a study of Graves' ophthalmopathy and Graves' hyperthyroidism. Germline CDR1 and CDR2: SGHVS and FQNEAQ. This CDR3 is built from 14 residues. V was trimmed by 5 bases and J by 8 bases, leaving 18 bases between them. An approximately 9.8 ml volume of fresh peripheral blood provided the PBMCs. CDR3 regions of TCR beta were amplified from RNA transcripts. An initial RT-PCR round employing HTBI primers preceded a second-round multiplex PCR. TCRdb passed the multiplex PCR reads through MiXCR, listing each CDR3 protein once. This sample has 57,000 or so distinct CDR3 sequences; less than 55% occur once, and the top ten carry 4.5% to 5%.

Sequenced: peripheral blood. This receptor was obtained from an adult woman with Graves' ophthalmopathy. The chain combines TRBV7-8 with TRBJ1-2; tentative D call: TRBD1 (5 bases). The CDR3 spells CASSPKAGPKGYTF. The CDR3 DNA follows: TGTGCCAGCAGCCCTAAGGCGGGGCCGAAAGGCTACACCTTC.